Following are 27 T cell receptor beta chains from one sample sequenced in a study of PD-1 blockade in classical Hodgkin lymphoma. Repertoires were generated with immunoSEQ multiplex PCR, while TCRdb's copy carries only in-frame clones and drops some. The data contain 21,000 or so clones, 88% of them singletons. Time point of the sample: cycle 4 day 1 (C4D1), after less than 7 weeks of nivolumab. Every single patient, without exception, relapsed after autologous stem cell transplantation, and brentuximab vedotin exposure varied. The source was peripheral blood mononuclear cells (PBMCs), collected before the fourth cycle of nivolumab. The receptors stem from a human donor with classical Hodgkin lymphoma.

The chain joins TRBV5-6 to TRBJ2-7; D remains unclear. This CDR3 is built from 16 residues. V lost 2 bases and J lost 2, with 17 bases in between. Germline-derived CDR1 and CDR2 are SGHDT and YYEEEE. The DNA of the CDR3 is TGTGCCAGCAGCTTCCTGTATAGGCATGCAACCTACGAGCAGTACTTC. Protein: CASSFLYRHATYEQYF. The full variable domain, rest sourced from reference TRBV5-6 and TRBJ2-7, is DAGVTQSPTHLIKTRGQQVTLRCSPKSGHDTVSWYQQALGQGPQFIFQYYEEEERQRGNFPDRFSGHQFPNYSSELNVNALLLGDSALYLCASSFLYRHATYEQYFGPGTRLTVT.

This clone was detected a few times. The chain uses TRBV19 and TRBJ2-5; 7 nucleotides match TRBD2. V shed 1 base and J 4 bases; nucleotides not matched to a gene: 6. The CDR3 contains 15 residues. The germline gives CDR1 LNHDA, CDR2 SQIVND (reference sequence). The CDR3 region has the DNA TGTGCCAGTAGTATAGGAGGGAGGGCCGGAGAGACCCAGTACTTC. This codes for CASSIGGRAGETQYF.

The chain employs TRBV7-3 and TRBJ2-5, with D possibly TRBD1 on 5 matching bases. This CDR3 comprises 16 residues. CDR1 is SGHTA and CDR2 is FQGTGA in the germline V gene. Trimming took off 0 bases at V and 4 bases at J, with 15 bases between the two ends. As DNA, the CDR3 is TGTGCCAGCAGCTTAACCGGTCAGGGTCGGCTAGAGACCCAGTACTTC. Its protein product is CASSLTGQGRLETQYF.

In this sample, this clone turned up a few times. The genes are TRBV30 and TRBJ2-1; D is ambiguous. This CDR3 is built from 11 residues. Trimming shortened V by 0 bases and J by 8 bases, and 5 bases separated the two germline ends. CDR1 is GTSNPN, CDR2 SVGIG, per germline (reference sequence). CDR3 nucleotides: TGTGCCTGGAGTGTAAACTATGAGCAGTTCTTC. Translating gives CAWSVNYEQFF.

V usage is TRBV6-1 and J usage is TRBJ2-1, with a weak D call TRBD2 (5 bases). Deletions cut 4 bases from V and 2 bases from J, with 9 bases between. The CDR3 loop spans 14 amino acids. Per germline, CDR1 MNHNS and CDR2 SASEGT. CDR3 sequence: CASSGTGTYNEQFF. The CDR3 DNA follows: TGTGCCAGCAGTGGAACGGGGACCTACAATGAGCAGTTCTTC.

V and J are TRBV7-9 and TRBJ2-3; 12 nucleotides agree with TRBD2. With V trimmed by 5 bases and J by 4 bases, 7 bases remained unmatched. CDR1 is SEHNR and CDR2 is FQNEAQ in the germline V gene (reference sequence). CDR3 length: 16 residues. CDR3 sequence reads: CASSTRLAGVADTQYF. DNA for the CDR3: TGTGCCAGCAGCACCCGACTAGCGGGAGTCGCAGATACGCAGTATTTT.

J is TRBJ2-7 and V is TRBV5-1, with no clear D. The CDR3 spans 15 residues. V was pared by 4 bases and J by 0 bases, with 14 bases between. The germline V gene encodes CDR1 SGHRS and CDR2 YFSETQ. DNA for the CDR3: TGCGCCAGCAGCCGGACGGATTCCTCCTCCTACGAGCAGTACTTC. This encodes CASSRTDSSSYEQYF.

The J gene is TRBJ2-1, the V gene TRBV6-5, with a weak D call TRBD2 (7 bases). V lost 8 bases, J lost 3 bases, and 11 bases lay in between. The length of the CDR3 is 13 residues. CDR1 is MNHEY and CDR2 is SVGAGI in the germline V gene. For the CDR3, the DNA is TGTGCCAGCGGGAGGGGGGTCTACAATGAGCAGTTCTTC. Translating gives CASGRGVYNEQFF.

CDR3 nucleotide sequence: TGTGCCAGCAGCTGGGACCTAGACATTCAGTACTTC. This sequence encodes CASSWDLDIQYF. The J gene is TRBJ2-4, the V gene TRBV5-4, with D possibly being TRBD1 or TRBD2 (5 bases each). V was trimmed by 3 bases and J by 8 bases, leaving 9 bases between them. Germline CDR1 is SGHNT and CDR2 is YYREEE (reference sequence). The CDR3 covers 12 residues.

The gene calls are TRBV2 and TRBJ2-5; D is uncertain. V lost 3 bases, J lost 5 bases, and 13 bases lay in between. The germline gives CDR1 SNHLY, CDR2 FYNNEI. This CDR3 is built from 14 residues. CDR3 sequence reads: CASSEHGSGETQYF. CDR3 DNA: TGTGCCAGCAGTGAGCATGGCTCCGGGGAGACCCAGTACTTC.

The chain has TRBV29-1 and TRBJ2-5; 8 bases align to TRBD1. In germline, CDR1 is SQVTM, CDR2 ANQGSEA. V shed 7 bases and J 1 base; nucleotides not matched to a gene: 2. The CDR3 is 12 amino acids. CDR3 region: CSGGTGQETQYF. The CDR3 DNA reads TGCAGCGGCGGGACAGGCCAAGAGACCCAGTACTTC.

The CDR3 DNA reads as TGTGCCAGCAGCCCACAAATACGGGGTTCGCAGTATTTT. Its translation: CASSPQIRGSQYF. The genes are TRBV7-2 and TRBJ2-3, with a tentative D call TRBD2 (5 bases). The CDR3 has 13 amino acids. Germline V CDR1 and CDR2: SGHTA, FQGNSA. V lost 5 bases and J lost 10, with 16 bases in between.

This chain connects TRBV12-5 to TRBJ1-3, with D perhaps TRBD1 (5 bases). V dropped 0 bases and J dropped 4 bases, with 25 bases sitting between them. This CDR3 has 20 residues. CDR1 LGHNT and CDR2 FRNRAP come from the germline V gene. CDR3 in amino acids: CASGLVTLNGNRIGGNTIYF. DNA for the CDR3: TGTGCTAGTGGTTTGGTAACCCTTAATGGGAACAGGATCGGAGGAAACACCATATATTTT. The whole variable domain, remainder taken from reference TRBV12-5 and TRBJ1-3, is DARVTQTPRHKVTEMGQEVTMRCQPILGHNTVFWYRQTMMQGLELLAYFRNRAPLDDSGMPKDRFSAEMPDATLATLKIQPSEPRDSAVYFCASGLVTLNGNRIGGNTIYFGEGSWLTVV.

This sequence joins TRBV18 and TRBJ1-6; D is perhaps TRBD1 (6 bases). The CDR3 contains 15 residues. The germline V gene encodes CDR1 KGHSH and CDR2 LQKENI. Trimming took 5 bases from V and 8 from J, leaving 16 bases between them. CDR3 sequence: CASSEQGGADSPLHF. Here the CDR3 DNA reads TGTGCCAGCTCAGAGCAAGGGGGGGCCGATTCACCCCTCCACTTT.

The gene calls are TRBV7-9 and TRBJ1-2; D is unclear. The CDR3 has 16 amino acids. From germline, CDR1 is SEHNR and CDR2 FQNEAQ (reference sequence). V lost 1 base and J 1 base, leaving 13 bases between the germline ends. DNA of the CDR3: TGTGCCAGCAGCTTAGGGGGAGATGCTCTTAACTATGGCTACACCTTC. Amino acid sequence: CASSLGGDALNYGYTF. Supplemented by reference TRBV7-9 and TRBJ1-2, the full variable domain reads DTGVSQNPRHKITKRGQNVTFRCDPISEHNRLYWYRQTLGQGPEFLTYFQNEAQLEKSRLLSDRFSAERPKGSFSTLEIQRTEQGDSAMYLCASSLGGDALNYGYTFGSGTRLTVV.

The chain is built from TRBV7-9 and TRBJ2-5; no definite D call. The germline CDR1 and CDR2 sequences are SEHNR and FQNEAQ (reference sequence). This CDR3 has 14 amino acids. Trimming pared 5 bases from V and 4 bases from J, leaving 14 bases between. This CDR3 is CASSPNQDIETQYF. CDR3 sequence (DNA): TGTGCCAGCAGCCCGAACCAGGATATAGAGACCCAGTACTTC.

V gene TRBV6-5 combines with J gene TRBJ1-4; a possible D gene is TRBD1 (6 bases). The length of the CDR3 is 14 residues. Germline CDR1 MNHEY, CDR2 SVGAGI. Trimming left V 6 bases short and J 5 bases short, with 13 bases between. The CDR3 DNA reads TGTGCCAGCAGGACCCGGGACATAAATGAAAAACTGTTTTTT. Encoded protein: CASRTRDINEKLFF.

This sequence joins TRBV4-2 and TRBJ1-1; D ambiguous. This CDR3 spans 13 amino acids. Germline CDR1 reads LGHNA; CDR2 reads YNFKEQ. V was pared by 1 base and J by 8 bases, with 11 bases between. The CDR3 region has the DNA TGTGCCAGCAGCCAAGGTTCAGCTAGGGAAGCTTTCTTT. Translating gives CASSQGSAREAFF.

This clone was detected once. For the CDR3, the DNA is TGCGCCAGCAGCTTGGTGGGGGGACAGGGGAACACTGAAGCTTTCTTT. It is translated as CASSLVGGQGNTEAFF. The rearrangement joins TRBV5-1 to TRBJ1-1, with 9 bases lining up with TRBD1. Germline V lookup: CDR1 SGHRS, CDR2 YFSETQ. The CDR3 extends over 16 amino acids. J was trimmed by 1 base and V by 0 bases; bases with no gene match: 4.

V usage is TRBV13 and J usage is TRBJ1-1; the match to TRBD1 covers 8 bases. Germline V lookup: CDR1 PRHDT, CDR2 FYEKMQ (reference sequence). The CDR3 covers 14 residues. With V trimmed by 10 bases and J by 3 bases, 10 bases remained unmatched. As DNA, the CDR3 is TGTGCCATGCGAGACAGGGGCGAGTACACTGAAGCTTTCTTT. Residues: CAMRDRGEYTEAFF.

J is TRBJ2-7 and V is TRBV28; TRBD1 is a possible D gene (6 bases). The CDR3 runs to 15 residues. Germline V gives CDR1 MDHEN, CDR2 SYDVKM. Trimming removed 2 bases from V and 2 bases from J, with 13 bases in between. Here the CDR3 reads CASSLTGPRAYEQYF. The CDR3 DNA reads TGTGCCAGCAGTTTAACAGGGCCTCGGGCCTACGAGCAGTACTTC.

The rearrangement joins TRBV2 to TRBJ2-5; the match to TRBD2 covers 7 bases. Germline V gene data show CDR1 as SNHLY and CDR2 as FYNNEI. The CDR3 covers 13 residues. Losses at the gene ends were 8 bases for V and 5 bases for J; bases not matched to a gene: 8. As DNA, the CDR3 is TGTGCCAGCGTGAGCGGGATTGGGGAGACCCAGTACTTC. Protein: CASVSGIGETQYF.

In its sample, this clone was seen once. The V call is TRBV6-6, the J call TRBJ1-1, with a possible D match to TRBD1 (5 bases). The ends were cut back, 3 bases at V and 1 base at J, with 9 bases in the middle. CDR3 size: 14 residues. CDR1 MNHNY and CDR2 SVGAGI come from the germline V gene (reference sequence). CDR3 sequence (DNA): TGTGCCAGCAGTTATCTAGGGGCGAACACTGAAGCTTTCTTT. It translates to CASSYLGANTEAFF.

The J gene is TRBJ2-3, the V gene TRBV6-1; 9 nucleotides match TRBD1. Germline CDR1 MNHNS, CDR2 SASEGT. The CDR3 length is 15 residues. Losses at the gene ends were 4 bases for V and 4 bases for J; bases not matched to a gene: 6. The CDR3 loop is CASSVATGGSDTQYF. The CDR3 DNA sequence: TGTGCCAGCAGTGTCGCGACAGGGGGTTCAGATACGCAGTATTTT.

The CDR3 DNA is TGCGCCAGCAGCTCCCGGAGCCCCCGGGGCAATCAGCCCCAGCATTTT. This sequence encodes CASSSRSPRGNQPQHF. The chain carries TRBV4-1 and TRBJ1-5; no definite D call. Germline V gives CDR1 MGHRA, CDR2 YSYEKL. Trimming cost V 5 bases and J 2 bases, with 16 bases left between them. The CDR3 loop spans 16 amino acids.

This clone showed up just a few times. This sequence joins TRBV7-6 and TRBJ2-5, with D possibly TRBD1 on 5 matching bases. Germline lookup yields CDR1 SGHVS and CDR2 FNYEAQ. The CDR3 is 15 amino acids. Deletions cut 5 bases from V and 3 bases from J, with 16 bases between. The CDR3 DNA follows: TGTGCCAGCAGCCAAGTCGATGGGGCTGAAGAGACCCAGTACTTC. This translates into CASSQVDGAEETQYF.

The V call is TRBV6-1, the J call TRBJ2-1; the D gene is possibly TRBD1 (5 bases). Trimming shortened V by 6 bases and J by 0 bases, and 12 bases separated the two germline ends. The CDR3 consists of 15 residues. Germline lookup yields CDR1 MNHNS and CDR2 SASEGT. CDR3 bases: TGTGCCAGCAGCCCCGACAGCAGCTCCTACAATGAGCAGTTCTTC. The encoded protein is CASSPDSSSYNEQFF.